Only a few counts were recorded for the clone carrying this T cell receptor (beta chain). The antigen remains unidentified. These data originate in a study of CD8+ T cells in alopecia areata. The germline CDR1 and CDR2 sequences are SEHNR and FQNEAQ (reference sequence). Trimming stripped 11 bases from V and 0 bases from J, with 12 bases between. The CDR3 extends over 13 amino acids. Study results and caveats: Uncertainty remains about how baseline CD8+ expansion links to response, with one nonresponder.

Treatment denoted: oral pan-JAK inhibitor, 5-10 mg twice daily. Isolated RNA was reverse transcribed into cDNA used as the sequencing template. Profiled with immunoSEQ multiplex PCR; TCRdb holds only in-frame clones, not every one. The sample lists about 270,000 clones; 60% were seen once. Sequencing was performed on CD4+ T cells sorted from blood, taken around week 54, from a patient treated with tofacitinib. The V gene is TRBV7-9, the J gene TRBJ2-3; D unclear. The origin of this receptor is a human donor with alopecia areata. CDR3 protein: CAAGAPSTDTQYF. CDR3 coding DNA: TGTGCCGCTGGCGCCCCGAGCACAGATACGCAGTATTTT.